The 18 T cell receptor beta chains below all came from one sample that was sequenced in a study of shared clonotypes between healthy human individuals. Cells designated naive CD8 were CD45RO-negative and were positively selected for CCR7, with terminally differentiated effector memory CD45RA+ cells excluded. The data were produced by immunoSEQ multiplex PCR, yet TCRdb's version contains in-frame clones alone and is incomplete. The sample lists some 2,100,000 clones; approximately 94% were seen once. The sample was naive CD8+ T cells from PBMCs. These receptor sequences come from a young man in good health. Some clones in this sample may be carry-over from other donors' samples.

This CDR3 reads CASSSLGQGPYEQYF. As DNA, the CDR3 is TGTGCCAGCAGCTCACTGGGACAGGGCCCCTACGAGCAGTACTTC. The chain has TRBV7-9 and TRBJ2-7; TRBD1 agrees at 9 bases. V gave up 4 bases and J gave up 2 bases; unmatched junction bases: 6. The CDR3 totals 15 residues. CDR1 and CDR2 (germline): SEHNR, FQNEAQ (reference sequence).

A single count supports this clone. CDR3: CASSFSFQREGSLNEQFF. CDR3 nucleotide sequence: TGTGCCAGCAGCTTCTCTTTCCAGCGGGAGGGCTCTCTCAATGAGCAGTTCTTC. This chain uses TRBV11-2 with TRBJ2-1, with 10 bases identical to TRBD2. The CDR3 extends over 18 amino acids. Unmatched junction bases numbered 14, after V lost 3 bases and J lost 6 bases. Germline CDR1 is SGHAT and CDR2 is FQNNGV.

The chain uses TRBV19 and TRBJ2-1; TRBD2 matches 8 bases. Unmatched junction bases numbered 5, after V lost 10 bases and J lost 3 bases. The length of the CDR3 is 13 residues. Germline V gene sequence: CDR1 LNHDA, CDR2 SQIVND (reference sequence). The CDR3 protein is CATHGRDYNEQFF. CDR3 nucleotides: TGTGCCACCCACGGGAGGGACTACAATGAGCAGTTCTTC.

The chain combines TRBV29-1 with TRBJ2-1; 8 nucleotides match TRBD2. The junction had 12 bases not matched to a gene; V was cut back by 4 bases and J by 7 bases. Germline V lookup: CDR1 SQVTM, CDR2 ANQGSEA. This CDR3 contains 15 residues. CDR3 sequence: CSVAGGTNAWNEQFF. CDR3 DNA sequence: TGCAGCGTTGCGGGGGGGACCAATGCGTGGAATGAGCAGTTCTTC.

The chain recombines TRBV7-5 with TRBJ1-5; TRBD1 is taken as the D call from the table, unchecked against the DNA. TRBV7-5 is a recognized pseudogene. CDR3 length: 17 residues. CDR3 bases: TGTGTCAGAAGCAGAGACAGAACCGGACCTCGGGCTCAGCCCCAGCATTTT. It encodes CVRSRDRTGPRAQPQHF.

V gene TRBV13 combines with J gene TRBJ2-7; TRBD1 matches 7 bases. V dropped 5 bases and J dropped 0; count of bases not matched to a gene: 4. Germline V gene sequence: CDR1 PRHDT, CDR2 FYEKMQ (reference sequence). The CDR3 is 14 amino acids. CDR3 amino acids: CASSGDSSSYEQYF. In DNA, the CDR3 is TGTGCCAGCAGCGGGGACAGCAGCTCCTACGAGCAGTACTTC. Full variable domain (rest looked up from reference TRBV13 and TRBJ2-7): AAGVIQSPRHLIKEKRETATLKCYPIPRHDTVYWYQQGPGQDPQFLISFYEKMQSDKGSIPDRFSAQQFSDYHSELNMSSLELGDSALYFCASSGDSSSYEQYFGPGTRLTVT.

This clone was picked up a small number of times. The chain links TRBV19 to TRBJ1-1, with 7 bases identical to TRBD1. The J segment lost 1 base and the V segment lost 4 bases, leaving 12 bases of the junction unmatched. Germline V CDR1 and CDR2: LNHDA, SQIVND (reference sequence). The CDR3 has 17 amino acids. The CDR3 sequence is CASSTLDRTHPNTEAFF. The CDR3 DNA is TGTGCCAGTAGTACCCTGGACAGGACACACCCGAACACTGAAGCTTTCTTT.

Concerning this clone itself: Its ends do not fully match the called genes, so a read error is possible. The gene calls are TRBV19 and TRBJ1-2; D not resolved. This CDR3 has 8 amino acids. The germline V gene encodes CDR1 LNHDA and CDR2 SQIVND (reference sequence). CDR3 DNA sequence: TGTGCCAGTAATCAGATCAGTTTC. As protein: CASNQISF.

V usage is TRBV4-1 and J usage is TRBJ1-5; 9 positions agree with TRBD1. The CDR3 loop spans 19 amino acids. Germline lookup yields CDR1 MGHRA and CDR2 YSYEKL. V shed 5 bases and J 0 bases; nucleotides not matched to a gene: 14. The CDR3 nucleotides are TGCGCCAGCAGCGCTACCGGGACAGGGTTTCCCTATAGCAATCAGCCCCAGCATTTT. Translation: CASSATGTGFPYSNQPQHF.

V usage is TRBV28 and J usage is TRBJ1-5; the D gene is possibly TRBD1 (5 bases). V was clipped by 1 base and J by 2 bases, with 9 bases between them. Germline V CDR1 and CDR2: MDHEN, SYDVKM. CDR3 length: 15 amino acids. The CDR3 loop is CASSLFRGRNQPQHF. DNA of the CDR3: TGTGCCAGCAGTTTATTCCGGGGCCGCAATCAGCCCCAGCATTTT.

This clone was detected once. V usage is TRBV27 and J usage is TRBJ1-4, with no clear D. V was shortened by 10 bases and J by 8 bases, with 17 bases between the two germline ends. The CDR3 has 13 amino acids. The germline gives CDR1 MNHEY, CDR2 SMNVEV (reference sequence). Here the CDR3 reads CATRVVGNEKLFF. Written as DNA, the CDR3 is TGTGCCACGAGGGTTGTGGGGAACGAAAAACTGTTTTTT.

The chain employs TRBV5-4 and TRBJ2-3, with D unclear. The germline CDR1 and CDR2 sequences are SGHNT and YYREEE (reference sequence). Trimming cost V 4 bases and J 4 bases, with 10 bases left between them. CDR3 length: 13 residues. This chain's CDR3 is CASSLKNADTQYF. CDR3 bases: TGTGCCAGCAGCCTGAAGAACGCAGATACGCAGTATTTT.

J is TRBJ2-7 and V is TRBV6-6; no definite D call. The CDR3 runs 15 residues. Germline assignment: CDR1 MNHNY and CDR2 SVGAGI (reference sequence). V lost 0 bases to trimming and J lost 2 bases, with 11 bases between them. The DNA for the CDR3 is TGTGCCAGCAGTTACTCGATTTCTAAAACCTACGAGCAGTACTTC. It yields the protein CASSYSISKTYEQYF.

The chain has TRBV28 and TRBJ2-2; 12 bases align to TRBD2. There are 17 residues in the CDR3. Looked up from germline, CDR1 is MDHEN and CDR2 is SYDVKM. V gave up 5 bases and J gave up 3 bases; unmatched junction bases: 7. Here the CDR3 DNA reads TGTGCCAGCAGTCCAACTAGCGGGAGGTCGTACACCGGGGAGCTGTTTTTT. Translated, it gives CASSPTSGRSYTGELFF.

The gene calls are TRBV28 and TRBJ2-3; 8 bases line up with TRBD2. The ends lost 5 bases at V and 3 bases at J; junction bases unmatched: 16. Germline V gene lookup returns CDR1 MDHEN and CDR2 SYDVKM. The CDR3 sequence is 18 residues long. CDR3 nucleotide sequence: TGTGCCAGCAGTGGGGGGGCTGGCAGCGGGAGATATACAGATACGCAGTATTTT. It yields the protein CASSGGAGSGRYTDTQYF.

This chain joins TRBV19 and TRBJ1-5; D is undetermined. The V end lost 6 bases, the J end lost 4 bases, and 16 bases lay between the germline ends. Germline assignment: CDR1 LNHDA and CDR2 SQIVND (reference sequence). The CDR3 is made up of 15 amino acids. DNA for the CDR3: TGTGCCAGTAGCTATACGCGCCTGACAAATCAGCCCCAGCATTTT. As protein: CASSYTRLTNQPQHF.

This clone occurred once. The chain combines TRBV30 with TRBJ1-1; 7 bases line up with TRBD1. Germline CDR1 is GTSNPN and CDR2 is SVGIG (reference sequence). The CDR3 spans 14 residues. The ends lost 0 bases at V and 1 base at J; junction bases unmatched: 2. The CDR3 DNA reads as TGTGCCTGGAGTGTACACAGGGGGAACACTGAAGCTTTCTTT. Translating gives CAWSVHRGNTEAFF.

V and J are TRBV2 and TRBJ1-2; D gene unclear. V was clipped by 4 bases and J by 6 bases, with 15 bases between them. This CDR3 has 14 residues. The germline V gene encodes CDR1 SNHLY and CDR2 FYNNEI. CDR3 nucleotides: TGTGCCAGCAGTGGTGTCGAAGGAGAGAATGGCTACACCTTC. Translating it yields CASSGVEGENGYTF. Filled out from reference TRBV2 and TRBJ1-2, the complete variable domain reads EPEVTQTPSHQVTQMGQEVILRCVPISNHLYFYWYRQILGQKVEFLVSFYNNEISEKSEIFDDQFSVERPDGSNFTLKIRSTKLEDSAMYFCASSGVEGENGYTFGSGTRLTVV.